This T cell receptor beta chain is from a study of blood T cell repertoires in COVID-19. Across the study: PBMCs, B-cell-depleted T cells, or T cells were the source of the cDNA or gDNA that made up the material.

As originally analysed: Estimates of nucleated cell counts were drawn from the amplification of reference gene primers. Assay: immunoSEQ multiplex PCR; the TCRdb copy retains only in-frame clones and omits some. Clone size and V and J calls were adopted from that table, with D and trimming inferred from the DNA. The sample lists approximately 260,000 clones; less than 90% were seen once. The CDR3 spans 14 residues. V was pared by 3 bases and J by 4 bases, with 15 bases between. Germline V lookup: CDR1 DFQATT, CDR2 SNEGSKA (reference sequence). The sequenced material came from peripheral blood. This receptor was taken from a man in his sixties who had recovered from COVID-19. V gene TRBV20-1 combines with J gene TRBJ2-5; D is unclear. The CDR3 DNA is TGCAGTGCTAGTTCCGGGTCTGTTGGAGAGACCCAGTACTTC. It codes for CSASSGSVGETQYF.